The 16 T cell receptor beta chains given below trace back to one sample, sequenced in a study of blood T cell repertoires in COVID-19. TCRdb's copy holds only in-frame clones and misses some; the assay was immunoSEQ multiplex PCR. In the table there are 250,000 or so clones, more than 80% of which are singletons. Material: peripheral blood. These receptors all stem from a man aged 30 to 45 with COVID-19, enrolled during active disease.

This chain links TRBV15 with TRBJ2-3; D is unclear. Germline CDR1 reads LNHNV; CDR2 reads YYDKDF (reference sequence). The CDR3 contains 14 residues. V was trimmed by 1 base and J by 1 base, leaving 6 bases between them. CDR3 coding DNA: TGTGCCACCAGCAGAGGCCGGGGCACAGATACGCAGTATTTT. Protein sequence: CATSRGRGTDTQYF.

The count of this clone is one. The chain couples TRBV6-2 or TRBV6-3 to TRBJ2-3; TRBD1 matches at 8 bases. V shed 4 bases, J shed 7 bases, and the junction held 10 bases outside the gene matches. The V gene's germline CDR1 is MNHEY and CDR2 SVGEGT. The CDR3 runs to 15 residues. The CDR3 coding sequence is TGTGCCAGCAGTTTTAGAGACAGGGGACGGAATACGCAGTATTTT. Amino acid sequence: CASSFRDRGRNTQYF.

The chain recombines TRBV6-5 with TRBJ2-7; perhaps TRBD2 as D (7 bases). The CDR3 runs 15 residues. CDR1 is MNHEY and CDR2 is SVGAGI in the germline V gene. V lost 7 bases, J lost 3 bases, and 19 bases lay in between. This chain's CDR3 is CASTEGGGPIYEQYF. CDR3 DNA: TGTGCCAGCACCGAAGGGGGGGGGCCCATCTACGAGCAGTACTTC.

The chain is built from TRBV4-3 and TRBJ2-7, with 7 bases matching TRBD1. The J segment lost 5 bases and the V segment lost 2 bases, leaving 9 bases of the junction unmatched. There are 15 residues in the CDR3. The germline CDR1 and CDR2 sequences are LGHNA and YSLEER. CDR3 protein: CASSQTGNRGDEQYF. The DNA of the CDR3 is TGCGCCAGCAGCCAAACGGGGAACAGGGGAGACGAGCAGTACTTC.

This chain connects TRBV7-9 to TRBJ1-2; 8 nucleotides align to TRBD1. Germline lookup yields CDR1 SEHNR and CDR2 FQNEAQ (reference sequence). The CDR3 contains 17 residues. V lost 3 bases and J lost 2; bases outside the gene matches: 11. The CDR3 DNA reads TGTGCCAGCAGCTTCCCCGGGACAGGAACGACCAACTATGGCTACACCTTC. Its protein is CASSFPGTGTTNYGYTF. Full variable domain (outside the CDR3, taken from reference TRBV7-9 and TRBJ1-2): DTGVSQNPRHKITKRGQNVTFRCDPISEHNRLYWYRQTLGQGPEFLTYFQNEAQLEKSRLLSDRFSAERPKGSFSTLEIQRTEQGDSAMYLCASSFPGTGTTNYGYTFGSGTRLTVV.

CDR3 sequence reads: CASSSDLSSYNEQFF. The CDR3, as DNA: TGTGCCAGCAGCTCGGACTTAAGCTCCTACAATGAGCAGTTCTTC. V is TRBV7-7 and J is TRBJ2-1, with TRBD2 as a possible D gene (5 bases). Trimming took off 4 bases at V and 0 bases at J, with 10 bases between the two ends. CDR3 length: 15 amino acids. Per germline, CDR1 SSHAT and CDR2 FNYEAQ (reference sequence).

The chain couples TRBV6-6 to TRBJ2-3; possibly TRBD1 for D (5 bases). The germline V and J ends were trimmed by 7 bases and 5 bases, with 16 bases remaining between them. Looked up from germline, CDR1 is MNHNY and CDR2 is SVGAGI (reference sequence). The CDR3 sequence is 14 residues long. Here the CDR3 reads CASNQGDFRDTQYF. CDR3 bases: TGTGCCAGCAATCAGGGTGATTTCAGAGATACGCAGTATTTT.

This clone was recorded once. This rearrangement joins TRBV15 to TRBJ2-5, with D uncertain. Trimming took off 1 base at V and 3 bases at J, with 6 bases between the two ends. The germline gives CDR1 LNHNV, CDR2 YYDKDF (reference sequence). The CDR3 length is 13 residues. The CDR3 region has the DNA TGTGCCACCAGCAGAGGCCGAGAAGAGACCCAGTACTTC. Its translation: CATSRGREETQYF.

CDR3 sequence (DNA): TGTGCCAGCACCCCGACAGTTAACTATGGCTACACCTTC. Its translation: CASTPTVNYGYTF. This chain uses TRBV6-2 or TRBV6-3 with TRBJ1-2, with a weak D call TRBD1 (5 bases). V gave up 7 bases and J gave up 1 base, with 10 bases separating them. CDR1 is MNHEY, CDR2 SVGEGT, per germline. The CDR3 is made up of 13 amino acids.

V is TRBV6-5 and J is TRBJ2-7; 7 bases line up with TRBD2. V shed 5 bases and J 3 bases; nucleotides not matched to a gene: 7. CDR1 and CDR2 (germline): MNHEY, SVGAGI. The CDR3 has 14 residues. CDR3 in DNA: TGTGCCAGCAGTCTGCCGGGAGGTGGCTACGAGCAGTACTTC. Its translation is CASSLPGGGYEQYF.

CDR3 in amino acids: CASSLAGLTDTQYF. The CDR3 coding sequence is TGCGCCAGCAGTCTAGCGGGCCTAACAGATACGCAGTATTTT. The rearrangement links TRBV4-1 to TRBJ2-3, with 8 positions matching TRBD2. CDR1 and CDR2 from the germline V gene are MGHRA and YSYEKL. Trimming removed 6 bases from V and 3 bases from J; junction bases left unmatched: 5. CDR3 length equals 14 residues.

The chain has TRBV19 and TRBJ1-2; perhaps TRBD1 as D (5 bases). The CDR3 length is 12 residues. V lost 7 bases and J lost 0, with 6 bases in between. Germline V gene lookup returns CDR1 LNHDA and CDR2 SQIVND (reference sequence). CDR3 bases: TGTGCCAGTACGACAGCTAACTATGGCTACACCTTC. This translates into CASTTANYGYTF.

The rearrangement uses TRBV7-6 and TRBJ1-4, with TRBD1 as a possible D gene (5 bases). This CDR3 has 15 amino acids. CDR1 and CDR2 (germline): SGHVS, FNYEAQ. V lost 2 bases and J 7 bases, leaving 14 bases between the germline ends. CDR3 region: CASSLPVGGSEKLFF. For the CDR3, the DNA is TGTGCCAGCAGCTTACCGGTGGGGGGGAGTGAAAAACTGTTTTTT.

The V and J genes are TRBV7-3 and TRBJ2-3; D remains unclear. V shed 2 bases and J shed 3 bases, with 9 bases lying between them. Germline V gives CDR1 SGHTA, CDR2 FQGTGA. This CDR3 comprises 14 residues. DNA of the CDR3: TGTGCCAGCAGCTTACTTAGCACAACAGATACGCAGTATTTT. Translation gives CASSLLSTTDTQYF.

The chain links TRBV14 to TRBJ2-7; TRBD1 might be the D (5 bases). The CDR3 sequence is 14 residues long. From germline, CDR1 is SGHDN and CDR2 FVKESK. Trimming stripped 1 base from V and 2 bases from J, with 9 bases between. This CDR3 is CASSQVAGPYEQYF. The CDR3 DNA sequence: TGTGCCAGCAGCCAAGTTGCAGGGCCCTACGAGCAGTACTTC.

The V and J genes are TRBV28 and TRBJ1-3, with D perhaps TRBD1 (6 bases). The V gene's germline CDR1 is MDHEN and CDR2 SYDVKM. The CDR3 sequence is 18 residues long. With 5 bases removed from V and 0 bases from J, the gap between germline ends came to 20 bases. This CDR3 reads CASSPGGWTASSGNTIYF. In DNA, the CDR3 is TGTGCCAGCAGTCCCGGCGGTTGGACAGCCTCCTCTGGAAACACCATATATTTT.